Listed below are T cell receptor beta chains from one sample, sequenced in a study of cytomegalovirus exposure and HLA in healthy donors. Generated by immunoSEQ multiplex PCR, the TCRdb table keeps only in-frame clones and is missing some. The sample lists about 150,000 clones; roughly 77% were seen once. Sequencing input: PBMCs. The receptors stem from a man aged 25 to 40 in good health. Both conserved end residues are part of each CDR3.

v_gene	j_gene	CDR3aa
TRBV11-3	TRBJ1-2	CASSPRDLRGYTF
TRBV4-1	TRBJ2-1	CASGGTSGVKAYNEQFF
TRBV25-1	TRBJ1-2	CASSEAGRNYGYTF
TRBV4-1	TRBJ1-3	CASSQGVARGSSGNTIYF
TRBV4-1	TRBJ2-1	CASSQEEGSYNEQFF
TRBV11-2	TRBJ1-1	CASSFNRVLSLNTEAFF
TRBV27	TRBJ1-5	CASSFEAGFGQPQHF
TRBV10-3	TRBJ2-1	CAISQRQDEQFF
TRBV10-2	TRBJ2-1	CASEESSYNEQFF
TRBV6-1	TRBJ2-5	CASSVPGTGEILEQYF
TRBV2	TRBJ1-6	CARRSGYGSPLHF
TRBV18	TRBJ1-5	CASSPENQPQHF
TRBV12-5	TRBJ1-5	CASGNYRVPQPQHF
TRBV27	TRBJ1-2	CASAPVNNYGYTF
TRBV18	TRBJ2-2	CASSPRGTAGELFF
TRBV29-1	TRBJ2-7	CSVNPPGSEQYF
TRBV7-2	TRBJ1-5	CASSFRQNQPQHF
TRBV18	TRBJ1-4	CASSPRGNTNEKLFF
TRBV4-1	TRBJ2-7	CASSQPYRDTTYEQYF
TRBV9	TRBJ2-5	CASSVGGTGGRETQYF
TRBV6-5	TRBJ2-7	CASSYSLSGSTYEQYF
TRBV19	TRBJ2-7	CASSIGDTYEQYF
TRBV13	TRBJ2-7	CASSPRGYEQYF
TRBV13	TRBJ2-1	CASSLDVTGRYEQFF
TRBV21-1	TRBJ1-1	CASSKGFPNPGQGRYTEAFF
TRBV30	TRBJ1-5	CACGPATGMGPQHF
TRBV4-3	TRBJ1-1	CASSSTWWGRAEAFF
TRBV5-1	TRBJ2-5	CASSLGSGEAETQYF
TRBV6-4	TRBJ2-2	CASSEEQGSGELFF
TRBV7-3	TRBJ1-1	CASSLSPRAEAFF
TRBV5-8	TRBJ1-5	CASSLEPGVPQHF
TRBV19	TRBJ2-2	CASSTSGDLTGELFF
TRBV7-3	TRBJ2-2	CASQRIANTGELFF
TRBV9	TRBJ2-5	CASSVLATPKETQYF
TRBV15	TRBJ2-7	CATSRDLGGGSYEQYF
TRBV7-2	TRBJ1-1	CASKRQGAGTEAFF
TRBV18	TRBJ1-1	CASSRTDTLNTEAFF
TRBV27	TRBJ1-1	CASSYRGGGTEAFF
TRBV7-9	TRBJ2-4	CASTSRDGTSFRNIQYF
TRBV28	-	CASSLPGNYEQYF
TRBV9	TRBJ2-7	CASSPRTLTYEQYF
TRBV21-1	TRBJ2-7	CASVPPGEQYF
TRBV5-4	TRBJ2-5	CASSLITSGSGETQYF
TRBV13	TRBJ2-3	CASSATSGRARRTQYF
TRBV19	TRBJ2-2	CASSITLLTGELFF
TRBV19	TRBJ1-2	CASTLWTGDAYGYTF
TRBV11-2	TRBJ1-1	CASSLVQGQNTEAFF
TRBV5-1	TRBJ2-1	CASSSGSTYNEQFF
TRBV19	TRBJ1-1	CASSDRGTEVFF
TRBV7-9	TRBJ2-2	CASRSLNTGELFF
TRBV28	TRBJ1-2	CASRGDRGQDYGYTF
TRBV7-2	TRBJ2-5	CASSNRETQYF
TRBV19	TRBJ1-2	CASSTGTGGWNYGYTF
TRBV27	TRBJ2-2	CASSLRSVSNTGELFF
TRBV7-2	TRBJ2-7	CASSAAWRENEQYF
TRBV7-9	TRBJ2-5	CSSGLSGRAVETQYF
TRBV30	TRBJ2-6	CACLRDRHSGANVLTF
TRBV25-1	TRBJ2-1	CASSPAGANEQFF
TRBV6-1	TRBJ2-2	CASSGIGLAGDTGELFF
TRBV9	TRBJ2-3	CASSPLREDTQYF